The entry below gives a single T cell receptor beta chain sequence along with its context. What antigen it recognizes has not been identified. The input lacks base qualities; no much larger clone sits a single base away. Explained via the paper, the time point label denotes: cells obtained before transplantation from donor or recipient. CD3+CD4+ and CD3+CD8+ populations were FACS-sorted from unstimulated pre-transplant donor and recipient cells taken from spleen or lymph nodes. Library preparation was by the immunoSEQ multiplex PCR assay. For most patients, genomic DNA was isolated using the Qiagen DNeasy Blood and Tissue Kit and was shipped frozen to Adaptive Biotechnologies for TCR sequencing. Adaptive Biotechnologies carried out high-throughput TCR-beta CDR3 sequencing of genomic DNA for most patients. The original methods were these. TCR sequencing data for some 17 patients were retrieved from Adaptive's ImmunoSEQ software; a few other patients were processed with MiXCR and VDJtools. To correct CD4 versus CD8 sorting errors, any sequence found in both subsets at a frequency ratio below 5:1 was removed. CDR3 nucleotide sequences shared by donor and recipient were removed because the origin of these sequences could not be assigned. Alloreactive clones required at least 2-fold expansion over unstimulated cells and minimum CFSE-low frequency of 0.002% (template counts) or 0.001% (read counts). A clone was considered mappable if detected in the sequenced pre-transplant spleen, lymph node, or MLR CFSE-low populations of the donor or recipient. The cumulative frequency of alloreactive clones was calculated as a percentage of all sequences, weighted by copy number. Entries here come from immuneACCESS through TCRdb and include only in-frame sequences with V and J called. Some clones fail to appear in such tables; in the studies checked, an unresolved V gene covers under half of the shortfall, and the cause of the remainder is unknown. V and J calls and clone size come straight from that table; D and trimming were deduced from the DNA. This sample comprises approximately 90,000 clones, under 95% of them detected only once. The top ten constitute 6% of the sample.

The sample is drawn from a study of graft-versus-host responses after intestinal transplantation (dated by TCRdb to the early 2020s). Describing the broader study: The transplants that recipients got were multivisceral, liver-intestinal, or isolated intestinal. Anti-thymocyte globulin induction was given to all recipients, followed by maintenance tacrolimus and steroids for approximately three years. After intestinal transplantation, graft-versus-host and host-versus-graft alloreactive T cell clones were followed in the graft, circulation and bone marrow using bulk TCR-beta CDR3 sequencing. To identify alloreactive clones, pre-transplant mixed lymphocyte reaction products were sequenced and compared with unstimulated pre-transplant donor and recipient T cells. The cohort enrolled 20 to 25 intestinal transplant recipients, one of whom was a retransplant, and a few patients without pretransplant specimens were excluded. A peak of at least 4% donor T cells among recipient peripheral blood mononuclear cells was the definition used for donor T cell macrochimerism. Rather than being sequenced by the commercial service, samples from a few later patients were sequenced in-house on an Illumina MiSeq and processed with MiXCR. The full study reports these points: The conclusions were limited by the relatively low number and heterogeneity of the intestinal transplant patients. GvH clones were found in recipient bone marrow, and some of the GvH clones appeared earlier in ileal mucosa or blood, which is consistent with an intestinal mucosal origin. Early after transplant, declines in HvG clones were associated with peak levels of circulating GvH clones. High GvH to HvG T cell clonal ratios were observed in the allografts of patients with donor T cell macrochimerism.

This specimen was unstimulated CD8+ T cells sorted from spleen or lymph node cells, taken before intestinal transplant. This TCR derives from a human donor who received an intestinal transplant.

The DNA sequence follows: TGTGCCAGCAGCCAGGGCCTCTCCACAGATACGCAGTATTTT. Its coded protein is CASSQGLSTDTQYF. Here the chain combines TRBV7-7 and TRBJ2-3; TRBD1 is a weak D gene call, 5 bases matching. The CDR3 runs 14 residues from the cysteine to the phenylalanine. Kept here is only the CDR3 DNA, which spans 42 bases and is read in frame from base 1. CDR1 SSHAT and CDR2 FNYEAQ were looked up in the germline V gene (reference sequence). The trim is 5 bases for V and 2 bases for J, with a gap of 11 bases between the germline ends.